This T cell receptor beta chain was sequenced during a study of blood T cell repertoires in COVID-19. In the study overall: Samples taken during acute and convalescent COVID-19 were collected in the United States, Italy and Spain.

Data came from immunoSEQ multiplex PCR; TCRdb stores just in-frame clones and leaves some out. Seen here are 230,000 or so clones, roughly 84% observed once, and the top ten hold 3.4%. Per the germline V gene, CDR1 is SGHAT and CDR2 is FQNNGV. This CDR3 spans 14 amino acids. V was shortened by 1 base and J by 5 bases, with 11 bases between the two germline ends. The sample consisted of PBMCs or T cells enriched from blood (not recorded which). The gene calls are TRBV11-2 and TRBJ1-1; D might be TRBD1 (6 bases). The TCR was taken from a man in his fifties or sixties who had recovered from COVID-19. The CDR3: CASSLGTAGTEAFF. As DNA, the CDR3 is TGTGCCAGCAGCTTAGGGACAGCCGGGACTGAAGCTTTCTTT. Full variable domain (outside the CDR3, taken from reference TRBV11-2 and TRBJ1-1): EAGVAQSPRYKIIEKRQSVAFWCNPISGHATLYWYQQILGQGPKLLIQFQNNGVVDDSQLPKDRFSAERLKGVDSTLKIQPAKLEDSAVYLCASSLGTAGTEAFFGQGTRLTVV.